This TCR beta chain was found in a study of T cell changes during pregnancy in multiple sclerosis. V shed 4 bases and J shed 5 bases, with 8 bases lying between them. The CDR3 extends over 12 amino acids. Germline CDR1 is KGHSH and CDR2 is LQKENI. The repertoire was sequenced with immunoSEQ multiplex PCR; TCRdb's copy has only in-frame clones and lacks some. The data show about 100,000 clones, around 93% seen once. The receptor was derived from a female donor with multiple sclerosis, enrolled in a pregnancy study. This specimen consisted of peripheral blood, obtained after pregnancy. The chain recombines TRBV18 with TRBJ2-5; TRBD1 might be the D (5 bases). This CDR3 is CASSRRQETQYF. In nucleotides, the CDR3 is TGTGCCAGCTCACGGAGACAGGAGACCCAGTACTTC.